This T cell receptor (beta chain) came from a study of control samples from healthy donors and cancer patients. Sequencing was performed with immunoSEQ multiplex PCR; in TCRdb, only in-frame clones are kept and a portion is missing. This repertoire includes about 210,000 clones. The source is a woman aged 25-40 years in good health. The sample consisted of blood.

CDR3 residues: CASSPSGGPSVNEQYF. The CDR3 DNA reads TGTGCCAGCAGTCCTAGCGGGGGGCCCTCCGTGAACGAGCAGTACTTC. The chain uses TRBV6-6 and TRBJ2-5; 11 nucleotides line up with TRBD2. TRBJ2-7 matches the DNA end more closely, so the J call is doubtful. The germline CDR1 and CDR2 sequences are MNHNY and SVGAGI (reference sequence). The CDR3 runs 16 residues.